What follows are 28 T cell receptor beta chains derived from one specimen sequenced in a study of CD8+CD57+ T cells in acquired aplastic anemia (dated by TCRdb to the late 2010s). TCRdb shows the sequencer as Illumina HiSeq 2000. TCR beta VDJ combination and CDR3 sequence profiling used genomic DNA as the template. TCRdb handled the public reads itself, with Q25 trimming in fastp and clone calling in MiXCR, and kept productive beta chains. Here each entry gathers all rows of one CDR3 protein and keeps the most common genes and DNA. The table for this sample lists around 230,000 distinct CDR3 sequences; approximately 60% of them were counted only once. The ten largest clones capture about 29% of the sample. The sample consisted of sorted CD4+, CD8+, or CD8+CD57+ T cells (not recorded which) from PBMCs. These receptors were collected from a human donor in good health.

This clonotype was recorded at least ten times. The chain joins TRBV7-9 to TRBJ2-7; 13 bases map to TRBD2. Germline V lookup: CDR1 SEHNR, CDR2 FQNEAQ (reference sequence). This CDR3 comprises 13 residues. The J segment lost 6 bases and the V segment lost 10 bases, leaving 6 bases of the junction unmatched. The CDR3 coding sequence is TGTGCCACGGGGACTAGCGGGATTCTCGAGCAGTACTTC. Amino acids: CATGTSGILEQYF.

This clonotype came up a few times. The V and J genes are TRBV20-1 and TRBJ1-3, with 7 positions matching TRBD1. Germline V gene sequence: CDR1 DFQATT, CDR2 SNEGSKA (reference sequence). V shed 6 bases and J 2 bases; nucleotides not matched to a gene: 19. CDR3 size: 18 residues. The CDR3, as DNA: TGCAGTGCCCCTGGGGGAGGGGGCGACAGGGCTGCTGGAAACACCATATATTTT. It translates to CSAPGGGGDRAAGNTIYF.

A remark on this clonotype: The germline gene is not matched at one end of the junction; a read error may be the cause. The V call is TRBV9, the J call TRBJ2-5, with D perhaps TRBD1 (7 bases). The CDR3 has 17 amino acids. From germline, CDR1 is SGDLS and CDR2 YYNGEE. CDR3 coding DNA: TGCGCCAGCACCCCCATCCCGACAGGGAGGTACCAAGAGACCCAGTACTTC. Translating it yields CASTPIPTGRYQETQYF.

As to this clonotype: The junction and the germline gene differ at one end; a read error may be behind it. The chain employs TRBV7-6 and TRBJ1-2; D is undetermined. CDR1 SGHVS and CDR2 FNYEAQ come from the germline V gene. The CDR3 runs 13 residues. CDR3 sequence (DNA): TGTGCCTGCAGCTTAGACCCCTACTATGGCTATACCTTC. The encoded protein is CACSLDPYYGYTF.

A remark on this clonotype: The germline gene is not matched at one end of the junction; a read error may be the cause. The rearrangement links TRBV20-1 to TRBJ2-5; TRBD1 agrees at 7 bases. The germline V gene has CDR1 DFQATT and CDR2 SNEGSKA (reference sequence). The CDR3 contains 15 residues. Here the CDR3 DNA reads TGCAGCGCTAGAACAGGGGATGAGGGTCGAGAGACCCAGTACTTC. As protein: CSARTGDEGRETQYF.

At least ten counts were recorded for this clonotype. This chain joins TRBV27 and TRBJ2-7; 8 bases match TRBD2. CDR1 MNHEY and CDR2 SMNVEV come from the germline V gene (reference sequence). The CDR3 consists of 15 residues. V was pared by 0 bases and J by 3 bases, with 4 bases of the junction left unmatched. The CDR3 loop is CASSLSSGLGYEQYF. DNA for the CDR3: TGTGCCAGCAGTTTATCGTCGGGACTAGGCTACGAGCAGTACTTC.

V and J are TRBV20-1 and TRBJ2-7; 10 positions match TRBD2. The CDR3 has 15 amino acids. V shed 5 bases and J 4 bases; nucleotides not matched to a gene: 11. The V gene's germline CDR1 is DFQATT and CDR2 SNEGSKA (reference sequence). The CDR3 spells CSAHGLGLAVYEQYF. In DNA, the CDR3 is TGCAGTGCTCATGGGCTCGGACTAGCGGTTTACGAGCAGTACTTC.

The table lists this clonotype with many counts. The junction departs from the called germline gene at one end, perhaps through a read error. The V call is TRBV4-1, the J call TRBJ1-6; no reliable D call. Germline values: CDR1 MGHRA, CDR2 YSYEKL. CDR3 length: 13 amino acids. The CDR3 protein is CASSQDGREASSF. CDR3 sequence (DNA): TGCGCCAGCAGCCAAGATGGTCGCGAGGCGTCCTCCTTT.

This clonotype was recorded many times. This chain links TRBV9 with TRBJ1-5, with 7 bases aligning to TRBD1. The CDR3 runs to 14 residues. The V gene's germline CDR1 is SGDLS and CDR2 YYNGEE. V shed 0 bases and J 9 bases; nucleotides not matched to a gene: 6. CDR3 in DNA: TGTGCCAGCAGCGTAGGGGACAGTCGGGTGCCCCAGCATTTT. Translating it yields CASSVGDSRVPQHF.

The genes are TRBV24-1 and TRBJ2-1, with D tentatively TRBD1 (6 bases). Germline V gene sequence: CDR1 KGHDR, CDR2 SFDVKD. V lost 9 bases, J lost 5 bases, and 13 bases lay in between. The CDR3 has 13 amino acids. CDR3 loop: CATGDTKNNEQFF. In nucleotides, the CDR3 is TGTGCCACCGGGGACACTAAAAACAATGAGCAGTTCTTC.

This chain joins TRBV6-4 and TRBJ2-3; TRBD2 agrees at 9 bases. Germline assignment: CDR1 MRHNA and CDR2 SNTAGT. This CDR3 is built from 15 residues. The trim removed 4 bases at V and 3 bases at J, leaving 5 bases unmatched. The CDR3 coding sequence is TGTGCCAGCAGTGTGCTAGCGGGAATGACAGATACGCAGTATTTT. Amino acids: CASSVLAGMTDTQYF.

A few counts support this clonotype. The V and J genes are TRBV5-6 and TRBJ1-4, with 8 bases lining up with TRBD1. The CDR3 is 13 amino acids. After removal of 3 bases from V and 8 bases from J, the junction contained 3 bases not matched to a gene. The germline CDR1 and CDR2 sequences are SGHDT and YYEEEE. CDR3 DNA: TGTGCCAGCAGCTCGACAGGGGTCGAAAAACTGTTTTTT. It is translated as CASSSTGVEKLFF.

The rearrangement links TRBV15 to TRBJ2-5; D might be TRBD1 (6 bases). Trimming pared 0 bases from V and 4 bases from J, leaving 12 bases between. Per germline, CDR1 LNHNV and CDR2 YYDKDF (reference sequence). The CDR3 runs to 15 residues. DNA for the CDR3: TGTGCCACCAGCAGAGACACAGGGTCAGGAGAGACCCAGTACTTC. Translating it yields CATSRDTGSGETQYF.

The gene calls are TRBV29-1 and TRBJ1-5, with D maybe TRBD1 (5 bases). The CDR3 is 15 amino acids. V shed 4 bases and J shed 2 bases, with 15 bases lying between them. CDR1 and CDR2 from the germline V gene are SQVTM and ANQGSEA. The CDR3 DNA reads as TGCAGCGTTGGGGACGGACTAGGGGGCAATCAGCCCCAGCATTTT. This sequence encodes CSVGDGLGGNQPQHF.

V gene TRBV7-2 combines with J gene TRBJ1-3; no clear D. The ends were cut back, 5 bases at V and 0 bases at J, with 14 bases in the middle. The CDR3 is made up of 16 amino acids. Germline lookup yields CDR1 SGHTA and CDR2 FQGNSA. CDR3 DNA sequence: TGTGCCAGCAGCCGTGCAGGCGCGAGCTCTGGAAACACCATATATTTT. Its translation is CASSRAGASSGNTIYF.

This clonotype has a count of ten or more. The CDR3 reads CATSDFLGQGDTGELFF. The CDR3, as DNA: TGTGCCACCAGTGATTTTTTGGGACAGGGGGACACCGGGGAGCTGTTTTTT. The chain couples TRBV24-1 to TRBJ2-2; 11 bases align to TRBD1. This CDR3 spans 17 amino acids. Germline V gene lookup returns CDR1 KGHDR and CDR2 SFDVKD. V lost 1 base, J lost 3 bases, and 3 bases stayed unmatched.

This clonotype was seen at least ten times. The chain uses TRBV9 and TRBJ1-2, with TRBD1 identical over 8 bases. From germline, CDR1 is SGDLS and CDR2 YYNGEE. V lost 3 bases to trimming and J lost 3 bases; unmatched junction nucleotides: 13. The CDR3 extends over 17 amino acids. The CDR3 protein is CASSAIPGTGVDYGYTF. The CDR3 DNA is TGTGCCAGCAGCGCTATCCCCGGGACAGGTGTAGACTATGGCTACACCTTC. The entire variable domain, with the rest obtained from reference TRBV9 and TRBJ1-2, is as follows: DSGVTQTPKHLITATGQRVTLRCSPRSGDLSVYWYQQSLDQGLQFLIQYYNGEERAKGNILERFSAQQFPDLHSELNLSSLELGDSALYFCASSAIPGTGVDYGYTFGSGTRLTVV.

The V call is TRBV20-1, the J call TRBJ2-7; TRBD1 agrees at 9 bases. With V trimmed by 6 bases and J by 6 bases, 18 bases remained unmatched. The CDR3 has 16 amino acids. CDR1 DFQATT and CDR2 SNEGSKA come from the germline V gene (reference sequence). Here the CDR3 DNA reads TGCAGTGCCCCTGGGGGGGGGGGACAGGGAGTCTCCGAGCAGTACTTC. Encoded protein: CSAPGGGGQGVSEQYF.

CDR3 bases: TGTGCCAGCAGCTTAGAGGGACAGGGGTATAATTCACCCCTCCACTTT. Protein: CASSLEGQGYNSPLHF. V and J are TRBV7-9 and TRBJ1-6; 10 nucleotides agree with TRBD1. Germline V CDR1 and CDR2: SEHNR, FQNEAQ (reference sequence). The CDR3 consists of 16 residues. V dropped 1 base and J dropped 4; count of bases not matched to a gene: 1.

The chain has TRBV7-9 and TRBJ2-5, with D possibly matching TRBD1 (6 bases). This CDR3 is 14 amino acids long. Germline CDR1 SEHNR, CDR2 FQNEAQ (reference sequence). The V end was cut by 5 bases, the J end by 2 bases, with 12 bases between. This chain's CDR3 is CASSTGQIQETQYF. CDR3 in DNA: TGTGCCAGCAGCACCGGACAGATTCAAGAGACCCAGTACTTC.

This clonotype came up a few times. The rearrangement links TRBV2 to TRBJ1-1; no firm D call. The CDR3 is made up of 14 amino acids. Trimming removed 6 bases from V and 0 bases from J, with 11 bases in between. Germline V gives CDR1 SNHLY, CDR2 FYNNEI. For the CDR3, the DNA is TGTGCCAGCAGCCCCGCCACCGTGAACACTGAAGCTTTCTTT. Protein sequence: CASSPATVNTEAFF.

This clonotype was counted many times. The chain has TRBV7-9 and TRBJ2-7; D is possibly TRBD1 (5 bases). The CDR3 totals 12 residues. The V gene's germline CDR1 is SEHNR and CDR2 FQNEAQ (reference sequence). Trimming left V 3 bases short and J 4 bases short, with 7 bases between. CDR3 nucleotides: TGTGCCAGCAGCTTGACAGAATACGAGCAGTACTTC. Its translation: CASSLTEYEQYF.

The V and J genes are TRBV5-1 and TRBJ2-3; maybe TRBD1 (5 bases). Germline V CDR1 and CDR2: SGHRS, YFSETQ. The CDR3 loop spans 17 amino acids. Trimming took off 0 bases at V and 0 bases at J, with 14 bases between the two ends. In nucleotides, the CDR3 is TGCGCCAGCAGCTTGGGTTTGGGTGGGGCTAGCACAGATACGCAGTATTTT. Protein: CASSLGLGGASTDTQYF.

The J gene is TRBJ2-7, the V gene TRBV20-1, with D unresolved. The CDR3 is 14 residues long. Trimming took off 5 bases at V and 0 bases at J, with 14 bases between the two ends. Germline V gives CDR1 DFQATT, CDR2 SNEGSKA (reference sequence). The CDR3 coding sequence is TGCAGTGCTGAAGACTTATCTAGCTCCTACGAGCAGTACTTC. It is translated as CSAEDLSSSYEQYF.

As for this clonotype: A much bigger clone sits one base away, suggesting this may be a read error. V and J are TRBV6-1 and TRBJ2-2; 8 positions agree with TRBD1. The CDR3 runs to 11 residues. CDR1 is MNHNS, CDR2 SASEGT, per germline. CDR3: CTNRGVGELFF. The CDR3 nucleotides are TGTACCAACAGGGGGGTCGGGGAGCTGTTTTTT.

The chain is built from TRBV7-8 and TRBJ2-7, with D hard to call. The CDR3 sequence is 11 residues long. V lost 6 bases and J lost 4, with 7 bases in between. The V gene's germline CDR1 is SGHVS and CDR2 FQNEAQ. The CDR3 loop is CASSEVYEQYF. CDR3 in DNA: TGTGCCAGCAGTGAAGTGTACGAGCAGTACTTC.

This clonotype was counted only a few times. The chain recombines TRBV7-9 with TRBJ2-3; unclear D gene. This CDR3 comprises 13 residues. Between the trimmed V and J ends, which lost 1 base and 4 bases, there was a span of 6 bases. The germline gives CDR1 SEHNR, CDR2 FQNEAQ (reference sequence). CDR3 in DNA: TGTGCCAGCAGCTTAGGTGTCTCAGATACGCAGTATTTT. It specifies CASSLGVSDTQYF.

The chain combines TRBV11-2 with TRBJ2-7; D remains unclear. Germline-derived CDR1 and CDR2 are SGHAT and FQNNGV. V was shortened by 1 base and J by 2 bases, with 9 bases between the two germline ends. This CDR3 region has 14 residues. The CDR3 is CASSLVDGTYEQYF. The CDR3 DNA reads as TGTGCCAGCAGCTTAGTGGACGGAACCTACGAGCAGTACTTC.